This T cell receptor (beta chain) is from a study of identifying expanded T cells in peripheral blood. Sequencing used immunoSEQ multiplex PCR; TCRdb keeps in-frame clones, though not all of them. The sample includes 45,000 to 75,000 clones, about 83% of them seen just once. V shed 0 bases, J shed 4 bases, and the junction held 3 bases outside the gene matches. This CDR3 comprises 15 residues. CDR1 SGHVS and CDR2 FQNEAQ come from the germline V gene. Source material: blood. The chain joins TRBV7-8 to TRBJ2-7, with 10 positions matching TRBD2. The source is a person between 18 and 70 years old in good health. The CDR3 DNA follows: TGTGCCAGCAGCTTAGCCGGGACTAGCGCTTACGAGCAGTACTTC. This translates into CASSLAGTSAYEQYF.